This T cell receptor (beta chain) came from a study of blood T cell repertoires in COVID-19. Study as a whole: The United States, Italy and Spain were the sources of the acute and convalescent COVID-19 samples. Sources were T cells, B-cell-depleted T cells, or PBMCs; the material itself was cDNA or gDNA.

Seattle participants joined during active infection and were tracked over time. Trimming pared 0 bases from V and 3 bases from J, leaving 6 bases between. The CDR3 is 14 amino acids. The germline V gene encodes CDR1 SEHNR and CDR2 FQNEAQ (reference sequence). Original analysis: Amplification from reference gene primers served as the basis for estimated nucleated cell counts. Generated by immunoSEQ multiplex PCR, the TCRdb table keeps only in-frame clones and is missing some. V and J calls and clone size are as listed in that table; D and trimming were resolved from the DNA. The table has about 200,000 clones, roughly 77% seen once.

Sequencing input: peripheral blood. This rearrangement joins TRBV7-9 to TRBJ1-3; possible D gene TRBD1, 5 bases. The receptor's source is a woman aged 35 to 49 with COVID-19, enrolled during active disease. The CDR3 loop reads CASSLAGDGNTIYF. In DNA, the CDR3 is TGTGCCAGCAGCTTAGCAGGGGATGGAAACACCATATATTTT.